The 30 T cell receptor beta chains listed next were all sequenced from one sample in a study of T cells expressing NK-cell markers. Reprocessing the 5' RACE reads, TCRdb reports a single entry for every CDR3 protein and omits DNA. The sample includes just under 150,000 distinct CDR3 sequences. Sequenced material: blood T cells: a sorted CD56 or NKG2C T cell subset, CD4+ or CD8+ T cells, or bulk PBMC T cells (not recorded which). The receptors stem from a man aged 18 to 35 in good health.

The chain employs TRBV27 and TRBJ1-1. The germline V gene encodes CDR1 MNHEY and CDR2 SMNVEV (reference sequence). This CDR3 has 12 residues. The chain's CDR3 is CASSLIGSEAFF.

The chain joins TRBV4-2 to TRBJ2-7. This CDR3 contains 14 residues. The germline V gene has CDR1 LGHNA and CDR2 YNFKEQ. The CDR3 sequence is CASSQDSSAYEQYF.

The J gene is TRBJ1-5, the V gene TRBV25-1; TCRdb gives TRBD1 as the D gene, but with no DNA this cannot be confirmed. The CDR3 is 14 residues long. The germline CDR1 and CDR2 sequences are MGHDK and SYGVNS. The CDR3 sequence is CASSGQGDGQPQHF.

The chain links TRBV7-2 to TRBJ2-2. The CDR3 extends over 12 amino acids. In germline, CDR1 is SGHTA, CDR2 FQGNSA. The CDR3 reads CASSNSPGELFF. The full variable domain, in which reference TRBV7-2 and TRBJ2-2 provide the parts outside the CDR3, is GAGVSQSPSNKVTEKGKDVELRCDPISGHTALYWYRQSLGQGLEFLIYFQGNSAPDKSGLPSDRFSAERTGGSVSTLTIQRTQQEDSAVYLCASSNSPGELFFGEGSRLTVL.

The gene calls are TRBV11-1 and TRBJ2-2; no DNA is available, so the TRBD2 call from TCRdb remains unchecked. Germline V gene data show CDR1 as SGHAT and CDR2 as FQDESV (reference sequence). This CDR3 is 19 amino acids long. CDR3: CASSQTRVRTSGRAGELFF.

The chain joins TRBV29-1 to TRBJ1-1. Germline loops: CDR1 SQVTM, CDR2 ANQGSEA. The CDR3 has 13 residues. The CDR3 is CSVFSRWDTEAFF.

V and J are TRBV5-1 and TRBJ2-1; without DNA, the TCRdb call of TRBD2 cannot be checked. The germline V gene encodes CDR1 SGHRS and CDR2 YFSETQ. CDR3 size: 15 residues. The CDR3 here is CASSLVAGGARQQFF.

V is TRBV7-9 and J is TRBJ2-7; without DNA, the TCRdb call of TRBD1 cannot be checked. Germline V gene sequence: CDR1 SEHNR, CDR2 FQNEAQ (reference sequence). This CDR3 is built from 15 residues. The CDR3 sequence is CATTIVGQGKNEQYF.

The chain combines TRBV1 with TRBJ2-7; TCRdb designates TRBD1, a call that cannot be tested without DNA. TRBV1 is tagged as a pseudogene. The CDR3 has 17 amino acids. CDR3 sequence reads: CTSSQVTPGQNPYEQYF.

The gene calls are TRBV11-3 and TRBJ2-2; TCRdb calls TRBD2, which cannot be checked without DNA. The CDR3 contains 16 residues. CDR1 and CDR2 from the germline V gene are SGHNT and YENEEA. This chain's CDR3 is CASSTVGASSTGELFF.

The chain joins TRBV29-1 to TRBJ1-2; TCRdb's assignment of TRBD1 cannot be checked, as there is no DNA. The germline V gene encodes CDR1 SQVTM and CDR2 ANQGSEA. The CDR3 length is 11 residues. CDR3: CSAGNGNGYTF.

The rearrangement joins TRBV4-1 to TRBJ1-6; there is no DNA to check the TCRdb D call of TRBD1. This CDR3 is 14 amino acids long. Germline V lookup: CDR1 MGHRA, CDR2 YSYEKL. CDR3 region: CASSQVAGNSPLHF.

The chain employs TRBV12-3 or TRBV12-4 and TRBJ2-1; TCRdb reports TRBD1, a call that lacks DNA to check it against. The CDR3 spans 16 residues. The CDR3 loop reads CASSPAGQVRGNEQFF.

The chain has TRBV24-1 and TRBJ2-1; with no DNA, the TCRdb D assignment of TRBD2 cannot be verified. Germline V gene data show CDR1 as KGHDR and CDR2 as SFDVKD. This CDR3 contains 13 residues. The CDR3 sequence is CATQTSIPNEQFF.

Here the CDR3 reads CAISDLVDEQFF. V and J are TRBV10-3 and TRBJ2-1; TCRdb picks TRBD2, but there is no DNA to check that call. The CDR3 extends over 12 amino acids. Germline assignment: CDR1 ENHRY and CDR2 SYGVKD.

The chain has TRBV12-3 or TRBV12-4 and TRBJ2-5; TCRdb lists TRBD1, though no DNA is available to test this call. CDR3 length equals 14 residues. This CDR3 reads CASSTRTGWETQYF.

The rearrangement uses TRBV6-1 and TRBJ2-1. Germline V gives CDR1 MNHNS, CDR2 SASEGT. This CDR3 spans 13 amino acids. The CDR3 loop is CASGPSRANEQFF.

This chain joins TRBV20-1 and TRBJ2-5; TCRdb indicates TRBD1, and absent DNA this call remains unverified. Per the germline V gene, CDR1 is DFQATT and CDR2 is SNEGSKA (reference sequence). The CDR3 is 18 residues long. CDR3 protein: CSARTTGRVQEGGETQYF.

The CDR3 sequence: CASSSSVAGGMKEGYTF. This chain uses TRBV12-3 or TRBV12-4 with TRBJ1-2; the D call of TRBD1 rests on TCRdb alone, since no DNA is present to check it. CDR3 length equals 17 residues.

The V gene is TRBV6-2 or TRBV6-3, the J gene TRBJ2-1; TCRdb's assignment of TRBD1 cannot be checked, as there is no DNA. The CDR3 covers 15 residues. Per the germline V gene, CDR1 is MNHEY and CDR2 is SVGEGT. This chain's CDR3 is CASSYSGAVGNEQFF.

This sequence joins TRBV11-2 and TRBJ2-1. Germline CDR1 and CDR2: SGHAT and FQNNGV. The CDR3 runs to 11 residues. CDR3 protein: CASSWDSKQFF.

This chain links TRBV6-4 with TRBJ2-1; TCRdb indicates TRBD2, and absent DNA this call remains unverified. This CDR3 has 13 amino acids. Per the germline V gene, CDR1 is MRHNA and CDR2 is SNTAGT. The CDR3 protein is CASSEAGFYEQFF.

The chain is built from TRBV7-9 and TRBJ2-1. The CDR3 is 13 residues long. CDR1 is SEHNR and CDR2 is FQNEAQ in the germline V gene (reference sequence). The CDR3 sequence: CASRQDIPNEQFF.

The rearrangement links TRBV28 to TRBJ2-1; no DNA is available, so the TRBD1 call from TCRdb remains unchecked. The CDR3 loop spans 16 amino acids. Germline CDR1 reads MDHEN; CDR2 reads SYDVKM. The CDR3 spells CASSAPRGTSYNEQFF.

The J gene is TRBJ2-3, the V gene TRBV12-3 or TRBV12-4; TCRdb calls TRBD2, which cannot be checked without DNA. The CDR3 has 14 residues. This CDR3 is CASSSSDYTYTQYF.

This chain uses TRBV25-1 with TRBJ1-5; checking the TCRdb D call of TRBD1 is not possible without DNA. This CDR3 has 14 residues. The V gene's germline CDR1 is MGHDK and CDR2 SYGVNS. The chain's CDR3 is CASSRGGRDQPQHF.

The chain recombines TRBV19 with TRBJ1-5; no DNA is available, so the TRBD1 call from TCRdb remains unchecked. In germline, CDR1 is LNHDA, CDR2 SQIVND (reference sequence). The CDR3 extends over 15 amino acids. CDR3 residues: CASLPGRLSNQPQHF.

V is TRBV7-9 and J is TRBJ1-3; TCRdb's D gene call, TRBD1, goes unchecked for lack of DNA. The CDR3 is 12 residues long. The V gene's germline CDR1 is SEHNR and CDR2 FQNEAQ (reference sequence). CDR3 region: CASRSLRNTIYF.

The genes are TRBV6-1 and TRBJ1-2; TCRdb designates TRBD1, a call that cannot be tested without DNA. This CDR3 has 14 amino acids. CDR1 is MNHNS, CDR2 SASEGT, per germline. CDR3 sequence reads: CASSELGDGYGYTF.

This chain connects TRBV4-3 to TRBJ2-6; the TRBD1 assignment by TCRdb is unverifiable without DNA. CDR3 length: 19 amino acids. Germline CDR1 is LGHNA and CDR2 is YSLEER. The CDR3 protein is CASSQDITGLNSGANVLTF.